A single sample gave rise to the 5 T cell receptor beta chains below, sequenced in a study of cytomegalovirus exposure and HLA in healthy donors. The PCR had 60 Vbeta and 13 Jbeta primers. Clones were read by immunoSEQ multiplex PCR, and TCRdb kept only the in-frame ones, dropping some. The repertoire consists of about 190,000 clones, with approximately 77% occurring once and the leading ten covering around 3.7%. Material for sequencing was PBMCs. Receptor source: a man aged 40-50 years in good health and CMV-seropositive.

V gene TRBV7-5 combines with J gene TRBJ1-1. TRBV7-5 is classified as a pseudogene. This CDR3 is 13 amino acids long. CDR3 region: CASSFGGGYEAFF. In DNA form, the CDR3 reads TGTGCCAGCAGCTTCGGGGGGGGTTATGAAGCTTTCTTT.

This chain joins TRBV27 and TRBJ2-7; TRBD2 matches at 7 bases. Per the germline V gene, CDR1 is MNHEY and CDR2 is SMNVEV (reference sequence). Trimming removed 2 bases from V and 0 bases from J; junction bases left unmatched: 7. The CDR3 runs to 16 residues. The CDR3 protein is CASSLAASGPSYEQYF. The CDR3 region has the DNA TGTGCCAGCAGTTTAGCGGCTAGCGGCCCCTCCTACGAGCAGTACTTC.

This chain links TRBV29-1 with TRBJ2-7; D unresolved. Germline CDR1 SQVTM, CDR2 ANQGSEA. The CDR3 loop spans 14 amino acids. The ends were cut back, 4 bases at V and 0 bases at J, with 13 bases in the middle. The CDR3 DNA reads as TGCAGCGTTGGTCCAGGCCTCCACTCCTACGAGCAGTACTTC. The encoded protein is CSVGPGLHSYEQYF.

V and J are TRBV19 and TRBJ2-7; the D gene is possibly TRBD2 (5 bases). The CDR3 extends over 13 amino acids. V dropped 5 bases and J dropped 0 bases, with 8 bases sitting between them. CDR1 and CDR2 (germline): LNHDA, SQIVND (reference sequence). CDR3 sequence reads: CASSVGSSYEQYF. The CDR3 DNA follows: TGTGCCAGTAGTGTGGGGAGCTCCTACGAGCAGTACTTC.

The rearrangement links TRBV25-1 to TRBJ2-3; 9 bases are shared with TRBD2. Losses at the gene ends were 1 base for V and 4 bases for J; bases not matched to a gene: 9. In germline, CDR1 is MGHDK, CDR2 SYGVNS. The CDR3 is made up of 17 amino acids. The CDR3 DNA sequence: TGTGCCAGCAGTGAATCCGGTGCGGGGGGGCGTGCAGATACGCAGTATTTT. This codes for CASSESGAGGRADTQYF.